These T cell receptor beta chains were read from a single sample in a study of T cells in Graves' hyperthyroidism and ophthalmopathy. TCRdb reprocessed the multiplex PCR reads via MiXCR and lists one record per CDR3 protein. The sample has under 350,000 distinct CDR3 sequences, around 20% seen once. The specimen was blood. These TCRs come from a woman aged 45-60 years with Graves' hyperthyroidism. The CDR3 runs from the conserved cysteine through the conserved F or W. Fields, in order: clone size, J gene, D gene, V gene, CDR3 protein, CDR3 DNA. D genes are given only for firm matches. A clone size is listed for some rows: how often the clone was seen (once, few, many), or a class if it is expanded.

abundance: many; j_gene: TRBJ2-7; d_gene: TRBD1; v_gene: TRBV27; CDR3aa: CASSLSTGAEQYF; CDR3nt: TGTGCCAGCAGTTTATCAACAGGGGCCGAGCAGTACTTC
abundance: -; j_gene: TRBJ2-5; d_gene: -; v_gene: TRBV2; CDR3aa: CASSSNRAPKGNRSSYQETQYF; CDR3nt: TGTGCCAGCAGTTCGAATCGGGCTCCAAAGGGGAACCGTAGCTCGTACCAAGAGACCCAGTACTTC
abundance: many; j_gene: TRBJ2-5; d_gene: -; v_gene: TRBV6-2/TRBV6-3; CDR3aa: CASYNHRTPGSGGPGIKETQYF; CDR3nt: TGTGCCAGTTATAATCACAGGACACCCGGGTCCGGAGGCCCGGGGATAAAAGAGACCCAGTACTTC
abundance: few; j_gene: TRBJ2-7; d_gene: -; v_gene: TRBV9; CDR3aa: CASSSHKGEQYF; CDR3nt: TGTGCCAGCAGCTCGCATAAGGGCGAGCAGTACTTC
abundance: -; j_gene: TRBJ2-7; d_gene: -; v_gene: TRBV6-1; CDR3aa: CASRAFARSYEQYF; CDR3nt: TGTGCCAGCAGAGCTTTCGCCAGATCCTACGAGCAGTACTTC
abundance: -; j_gene: TRBJ2-1; d_gene: -; v_gene: TRBV12-3/TRBV12-4; CDR3aa: CASSFQQTSSYNEQFF; CDR3nt: TGTGCCAGCAGTTTTCAACAGACAAGCTCCTACAATGAGCAGTTCTTC
abundance: -; j_gene: TRBJ2-2; d_gene: -; v_gene: TRBV25-1; CDR3aa: CASLGRGAGELFF; CDR3nt: TGTGCCAGCCTAGGCAGGGGCGCCGGGGAGCTGTTTTTT
abundance: many; j_gene: TRBJ1-1; d_gene: -; v_gene: TRBV11-2; CDR3aa: CASSSEPRLQRAFF; CDR3nt: TGTGCCAGCAGCTCCGAACCCCGACTTCAGAGGGCTTTCTTT
abundance: -; j_gene: TRBJ2-1; d_gene: TRBD2; v_gene: TRBV2; CDR3aa: CASSEGTSGSSPYNEQFF; CDR3nt: TGTGCCAGCAGTGAGGGGACTAGCGGGAGCTCTCCCTACAATGAGCAGTTCTTC
abundance: -; j_gene: TRBJ2-3; d_gene: -; v_gene: TRBV10-1; CDR3aa: CASSEQDNTDTQYF; CDR3nt: TGCGCCAGCAGTGAACAAGACAACACAGATACGCAGTATTTT
abundance: few; j_gene: TRBJ1-5; d_gene: TRBD1; v_gene: TRBV20-1; CDR3aa: CSAKTGSPNQPQHF; CDR3nt: TGCAGTGCAAAGACAGGGTCCCCCAATCAGCCCCAGCATTTT
abundance: -; j_gene: TRBJ1-2; d_gene: -; v_gene: TRBV12-3/TRBV12-4; CDR3aa: CASSLRGAYYGYTF; CDR3nt: TGTGCCAGCAGTTTAAGGGGGGCGTATTATGGCTACACCTTC
abundance: -; j_gene: TRBJ2-1; d_gene: -; v_gene: TRBV11-3; CDR3aa: CASSSRANAVGNEQFF; CDR3nt: TGTGCCAGCAGCTCGCGGGCCAATGCTGTGGGCAATGAGCAGTTCTTC
abundance: -; j_gene: TRBJ2-1; d_gene: -; v_gene: TRBV14; CDR3aa: CASSQDMAVNYYNEQFF; CDR3nt: TGTGCCAGCAGCCAAGATATGGCGGTTAACTACTACAATGAGCAGTTCTTC